The 17 T cell receptor beta chains presented below share a single source sample, sequenced in a study of cytomegalovirus exposure and HLA in healthy donors. The method was immunoSEQ multiplex PCR; TCRdb's version includes in-frame clones alone and lacks a portion of them. This table has 200,000 or so clones, 75% to 85% appearing once. The sample taken for sequencing was PBMCs. These receptor sequences come from a woman under 40 in good health and CMV-seropositive.

The V gene is TRBV28, the J gene TRBJ1-3; D gene ambiguous. The V end lost 4 bases, the J end lost 1 base, and 11 bases lay between the germline ends. The CDR3 length is 15 residues. Germline CDR1 MDHEN, CDR2 SYDVKM. The CDR3 bases are TGTGCCAGCAGTTCTACGAGGGTGTCTGGAAACACCATATATTTT. Its protein product is CASSSTRVSGNTIYF.

This chain connects TRBV13 to TRBJ1-1, with no clear D. CDR3 length equals 13 residues. V lost 2 bases, J lost 6 bases, and 10 bases lay in between. Germline V gene data show CDR1 as PRHDT and CDR2 as FYEKMQ (reference sequence). In DNA form, the CDR3 reads TGTGCCAGCAGCTTAATGGCGGATCCTGAAGCTTTCTTT. Translation gives CASSLMADPEAFF.

The chain couples TRBV28 to TRBJ2-1; perhaps TRBD2 as D (6 bases). Trimming cost V 6 bases and J 9 bases, with 24 bases left between them. The germline CDR1 and CDR2 sequences are MDHEN and SYDVKM. This CDR3 spans 16 amino acids. The CDR3 DNA reads TGTGCCAGCAGACCACACCCGGGACCACGGGGAGGTGAGCAGTTCTTC. It translates to CASRPHPGPRGGEQFF. Together with reference TRBV28 and TRBJ2-1, the CDR3 gives the full variable domain: DVKVTQSSRYLVKRTGEKVFLECVQDMDHENMFWYRQDPGLGLRLIYFSYDVKMKEKGDIPEGYSVSREKKERFSLILESASTNQTSMYLCASRPHPGPRGGEQFFGPGTRLTVL.

V gene TRBV9 combines with J gene TRBJ2-1, with D tentatively TRBD2 (6 bases). The germline V gene has CDR1 SGDLS and CDR2 YYNGEE. There are 15 residues in the CDR3. With 2 bases removed from V and 2 bases from J, the gap between germline ends came to 11 bases. This CDR3 reads CASSVIAETYNEQFF. DNA for the CDR3: TGTGCCAGCAGCGTGATAGCGGAAACCTACAATGAGCAGTTCTTC.

The rearrangement joins TRBV6-5 to TRBJ2-1; TRBD1 might be the D (6 bases). The CDR3 has 16 amino acids. Germline assignment: CDR1 MNHEY and CDR2 SVGAGI. The ends were cut back, 3 bases at V and 6 bases at J, with 18 bases in the middle. The CDR3 sequence: CASSYTGARGPNEQFF. The CDR3 region has the DNA TGTGCCAGCAGTTATACCGGGGCCAGGGGCCCCAATGAGCAGTTCTTC.

This chain joins TRBV28 and TRBJ1-3, with D possibly TRBD1 on 6 matching bases. With 2 bases removed from V and 5 bases from J, the gap between germline ends came to 10 bases. This CDR3 region has 14 residues. The germline V gene encodes CDR1 MDHEN and CDR2 SYDVKM. This CDR3 reads CASSLQGRRNTIYF. The CDR3 DNA reads as TGTGCCAGCAGTTTACAGGGGCGGCGAAACACCATATATTTT.

As concerns this clone: One end of the junction is discordant with germline, which a read error may explain. The gene calls are TRBV5-1 and TRBJ2-7, with D unresolved. CDR3 length: 13 amino acids. Germline CDR1 reads SGHRS; CDR2 reads YFSETQ. CDR3: CASSLDDANFLDF. In DNA form, the CDR3 reads TGCGCCAGCAGCTTGGACGACGCCAACTTTCTAGACTTC.

In nucleotides, the CDR3 is TGTGCCAGCAGGGCTGGGGGGTACGAGCAGTACTTC. Translated: CASRAGGYEQYF. The rearrangement uses TRBV2 and TRBJ2-7, with D maybe TRBD2 (6 bases). Trimming pared 6 bases from V and 4 bases from J, leaving 10 bases between. This CDR3 contains 12 residues. Germline CDR1 SNHLY, CDR2 FYNNEI.

This rearrangement joins TRBV7-2 to TRBJ2-3; tentative D call: TRBD2 (6 bases). Germline CDR1 and CDR2: SGHTA and FQGNSA. This CDR3 spans 16 amino acids. Trimming stripped 2 bases from V and 0 bases from J, with 12 bases between. Here the CDR3 DNA reads TGTGCCAGCAGCTTACGATCTAGCGCGAGCACAGATACGCAGTATTTT. As protein: CASSLRSSASTDTQYF.

This chain uses TRBV18 with TRBJ2-1; 11 nucleotides line up with TRBD2. The CDR3 covers 15 residues. J gave up 3 bases and V 5 bases, and 3 bases lay outside the gene matches. CDR1 is KGHSH and CDR2 is LQKENI in the germline V gene. In nucleotides, the CDR3 is TGTGCCAGCTCAGCGGGACTAGCGGACTACAATGAGCAGTTCTTC. Translation: CASSAGLADYNEQFF.

This sequence joins TRBV2 and TRBJ1-2; D gene uncertain. The germline V gene has CDR1 SNHLY and CDR2 FYNNEI. This CDR3 is built from 13 residues. Trimming left V 8 bases short and J 8 bases short, with 18 bases between. CDR3 loop: CASESAGIYGYTF. Written as DNA, the CDR3 is TGTGCCAGCGAATCGGCCGGGATTTACGGCTACACCTTC. Full variable domain (remainder filled in from reference TRBV2 and TRBJ1-2): EPEVTQTPSHQVTQMGQEVILRCVPISNHLYFYWYRQILGQKVEFLVSFYNNEISEKSEIFDDQFSVERPDGSNFTLKIRSTKLEDSAMYFCASESAGIYGYTFGSGTRLTVV.

The V gene is TRBV7-9, the J gene TRBJ2-7, with unresolved D. Germline CDR1 SEHNR, CDR2 FQNEAQ (reference sequence). V was pared by 1 base and J by 2 bases, with 15 bases between. This CDR3 is 16 amino acids long. The CDR3 region is CASSLVGEFFAYEQYF. Written as DNA, the CDR3 is TGTGCCAGCAGCTTAGTTGGAGAATTTTTCGCCTACGAGCAGTACTTC.

This sequence joins TRBV7-8 and TRBJ2-5; TRBD2 aligns across 12 bases. V shed 5 bases and J 0 bases; nucleotides not matched to a gene: 7. The germline V gene has CDR1 SGHVS and CDR2 FQNEAQ. The CDR3 is made up of 17 amino acids. CDR3 nucleotide sequence: TGTGCCAGCAGCCCTCGGACTAGCGGGACGTACCAAGAGACCCAGTACTTC. This codes for CASSPRTSGTYQETQYF. The entire variable domain, with the rest obtained from reference TRBV7-8 and TRBJ2-5, is as follows: GAGVSQSPRYKVAKRGQDVALRCDPISGHVSLFWYQQALGQGPEFLTYFQNEAQLDKSGLPSDRFFAERPEGSVSTLKIQRTQQEDSAVYLCASSPRTSGTYQETQYFGPGTRLLVL.

The V gene is TRBV15, the J gene TRBJ1-5; 7 bases map to TRBD1. The CDR3 has 15 residues. Trimming took 1 base from V and 4 from J; bases not matched to a gene: 4. Germline assignment: CDR1 LNHNV and CDR2 YYDKDF (reference sequence). The CDR3 region is CATSRGDRVNQPQHF. The CDR3 nucleotides read TGTGCCACCAGCAGAGGGGACAGAGTGAATCAGCCCCAGCATTTT.

The V gene is TRBV7-2, the J gene TRBJ2-1; D not resolved. V was shortened by 1 base and J by 4 bases, with 5 bases between the two germline ends. CDR1 and CDR2 (germline): SGHTA, FQGNSA. CDR3 length equals 13 residues. In DNA form, the CDR3 reads TGTGCCAGCAGCTTAGACAGATACAATGAGCAGTTCTTC. It codes for CASSLDRYNEQFF.

The rearrangement links TRBV2 to TRBJ2-1, with 8 positions matching TRBD2. CDR1 and CDR2 from the germline V gene are SNHLY and FYNNEI. The J segment lost 2 bases and the V segment lost 3 bases, leaving 0 bases of the junction unmatched. The length of the CDR3 is 14 residues. CDR3 bases: TGTGCCAGCAGTGAGCGGGGGGCCTACAATGAGCAGTTCTTC. Translation: CASSERGAYNEQFF. Filled out from reference TRBV2 and TRBJ2-1, the complete variable domain reads EPEVTQTPSHQVTQMGQEVILRCVPISNHLYFYWYRQILGQKVEFLVSFYNNEISEKSEIFDDQFSVERPDGSNFTLKIRSTKLEDSAMYFCASSERGAYNEQFFGPGTRLTVL.

The chain links TRBV6-5 to TRBJ1-3, with no clear D. The ends were cut back, 4 bases at V and 5 bases at J, with 9 bases in the middle. The germline CDR1 and CDR2 sequences are MNHEY and SVGAGI. The CDR3 runs 13 residues. CDR3 DNA: TGTGCCAGCAGTTCACCGGGTAGAAACACCATATATTTT. Its protein product is CASSSPGRNTIYF.